This entry lists 4 T cell receptor beta chains sequenced from one sample in a study of blood T cell repertoires in COVID-19. The method was immunoSEQ multiplex PCR; TCRdb's version includes in-frame clones alone and lacks a portion of them. The table lists about 90,000 clones, around four fifths of them singletons. The sample comprised peripheral blood. The source of these receptors is a woman aged 80 or over with acute or convalescent COVID-19.

This clone was counted a few times. This chain joins TRBV28 and TRBJ1-1; 8 nucleotides line up with TRBD1. Germline CDR1 MDHEN, CDR2 SYDVKM. This CDR3 has 15 amino acids. Trimming at V came to 5 bases and at J to 4 bases, leaving 9 bases not matched to a gene. The chain's CDR3 is CASSGSGQGATEAFF. The CDR3, as DNA: TGTGCCAGCAGTGGAAGTGGACAGGGTGCCACTGAAGCTTTCTTT. The whole variable domain, remainder taken from reference TRBV28 and TRBJ1-1, is DVKVTQSSRYLVKRTGEKVFLECVQDMDHENMFWYRQDPGLGLRLIYFSYDVKMKEKGDIPEGYSVSREKKERFSLILESASTNQTSMYLCASSGSGQGATEAFFGQGTRLTVV.

This rearrangement joins TRBV18 to TRBJ1-1; a possible D gene is TRBD1 (5 bases). V lost 3 bases and J 3 bases, leaving 14 bases between the germline ends. The germline CDR1 and CDR2 sequences are KGHSH and LQKENI. The CDR3 is 15 residues long. The DNA of the CDR3 is TGTGCCAGCTCACCTTTCAGGGCTGGAGACACTGAAGCTTTCTTT. Translated, it gives CASSPFRAGDTEAFF.

J is TRBJ2-1 and V is TRBV7-9, with TRBD2 identical over 14 bases. Germline-derived CDR1 and CDR2 are SEHNR and FQNEAQ (reference sequence). V lost 8 bases and J lost 8; bases outside the gene matches: 5. The CDR3 spans 14 residues. CDR3 nucleotides: TGTGCCAGCGGGAGGGGACTAGCGGGAGATGAGCAGTTCTTC. It codes for CASGRGLAGDEQFF.

This chain uses TRBV5-4 with TRBJ1-4, with D tentatively TRBD1 (5 bases). The CDR3 has 15 residues. CDR1 is SGHNT and CDR2 is YYREEE in the germline V gene (reference sequence). Trimming took 3 bases from V and 4 from J, leaving 13 bases between them. CDR3 DNA sequence: TGTGCCAGCAGCTCCCCGGGACTGCATAATGAAAAACTGTTTTTT. This translates into CASSSPGLHNEKLFF.